This is a list of T cell receptor beta chains from one sample in a study of cytomegalovirus exposure and HLA in healthy donors. Clones were read by immunoSEQ multiplex PCR, and TCRdb kept only the in-frame ones, dropping some. The table has 150,000 to 200,000 clones, approximately 90% seen once. Sample: PBMCs. The receptors here all came from a man between 18 and 35 years old in good health and CMV-seronegative. Both conserved end residues are part of each CDR3. A D gene is named only where the DNA matches it firmly. Clone size is given for some rows only: seen once, a few or many times, or a class if the clone is expanded.

d_gene: NA; abundance: NA; j_gene: TRBJ1-5; v_gene: TRBV6-6; CDR3aa: CASSDRTDNQPQHF; CDR3nt: TGTGCCAGCAGCGATAGGACAGATAATCAGCCCCAGCATTTT
d_gene: TRBD1; abundance: NA; j_gene: TRBJ1-1; v_gene: TRBV10-1; CDR3aa: CASRTGAGTEAFF; CDR3nt: TGCGCCAGCCGGACAGGGGCAGGGACTGAAGCTTTCTTT
d_gene: NA; abundance: NA; j_gene: TRBJ1-2; v_gene: TRBV25-1; CDR3aa: CASSEYSGYTF; CDR3nt: TGTGCCAGCAGTGAATATAGTGGCTACACCTTC
d_gene: TRBD2; abundance: NA; j_gene: TRBJ2-1; v_gene: TRBV7-6; CDR3aa: CASSGGLAGGPYNEQFF; CDR3nt: TGTGCCAGCAGCGGTGGACTAGCGGGGGGGCCTTACAATGAGCAGTTCTTC
d_gene: NA; abundance: NA; j_gene: TRBJ2-1; v_gene: TRBV27; CDR3aa: CASSLSKTVGYRNEQFF; CDR3nt: TGTGCCAGCAGTTTATCTAAAACAGTCGGTTACAGAAATGAGCAGTTCTTC
d_gene: NA; abundance: few; j_gene: TRBJ2-3; v_gene: TRBV28; CDR3aa: CASSLRRTTSSTDTQYF; CDR3nt: TGTGCCAGCAGTTTGCGCCGGACTACATCTAGCACAGATACGCAGTATTTT
d_gene: NA; abundance: NA; j_gene: TRBJ2-5; v_gene: TRBV27; CDR3aa: CASSLSLQGQETQYF; CDR3nt: TGTGCCAGCAGTTTATCGCTCCAGGGCCAAGAGACCCAGTACTTC
d_gene: TRBD1; abundance: NA; j_gene: TRBJ2-2; v_gene: TRBV7-8; CDR3aa: CASRGTGNTGELFF; CDR3nt: TGTGCCAGCCGCGGGACAGGGAACACCGGGGAGCTGTTTTTT
d_gene: NA; abundance: NA; j_gene: TRBJ1-4; v_gene: TRBV6-1; CDR3aa: CASSESLDNEKLFF; CDR3nt: TGTGCCAGCAGTGAGAGCCTAGATAATGAAAAACTGTTTTTT
d_gene: TRBD1; abundance: NA; j_gene: TRBJ2-7; v_gene: TRBV6-5; CDR3aa: CASNPGQTYEQYF; CDR3nt: TGTGCCAGCAATCCGGGACAGACCTACGAGCAGTACTTC
d_gene: NA; abundance: NA; j_gene: TRBJ2-1; v_gene: TRBV19; CDR3aa: CALAGDEQFF; CDR3nt: TGTGCCCTCGCAGGGGATGAGCAGTTCTTC
d_gene: NA; abundance: NA; j_gene: TRBJ2-5; v_gene: TRBV28; CDR3aa: CASRPDGYGEETQYF; CDR3nt: TGTGCCAGCAGGCCAGACGGGTACGGAGAGGAGACCCAGTACTTC
d_gene: NA; abundance: NA; j_gene: TRBJ1-3; v_gene: TRBV4-2; CDR3aa: CASSQEVEGGNTIYF; CDR3nt: TGTGCCAGCAGCCAGGAGGTGGAGGGGGGAAACACCATATATTTT
d_gene: NA; abundance: NA; j_gene: TRBJ2-2; v_gene: TRBV10-3; CDR3aa: CATTPDFANTGELFF; CDR3nt: TGTGCCACTACGCCGGACTTCGCGAACACCGGGGAGCTGTTTTTT
d_gene: TRBD2; abundance: NA; j_gene: TRBJ2-1; v_gene: TRBV5-1; CDR3aa: CASSLALLAGGEQFF; CDR3nt: TGCGCCAGCAGCTTGGCCTTACTAGCGGGAGGTGAGCAGTTCTTC
d_gene: NA; abundance: NA; j_gene: TRBJ2-1; v_gene: TRBV2; CDR3aa: CASSRTQGWTNEQFF; CDR3nt: TGTGCCAGCAGTCGAACCCAGGGGTGGACCAATGAGCAGTTCTTC
d_gene: NA; abundance: NA; j_gene: TRBJ2-5; v_gene: TRBV10-1; CDR3aa: CATKTEETQYF; CDR3nt: TGCGCCACCAAGACAGAAGAGACCCAGTACTTC
d_gene: NA; abundance: NA; j_gene: TRBJ2-5; v_gene: TRBV2; CDR3aa: CASSESAGQETQYF; CDR3nt: TGTGCCAGCAGTGAATCGGCAGGGCAAGAGACCCAGTACTTC
d_gene: NA; abundance: once; j_gene: TRBJ2-1; v_gene: TRBV29-1; CDR3aa: CSVERTDNEQFF; CDR3nt: TGCAGCGTTGAGAGGACAGACAATGAGCAGTTCTTC
d_gene: NA; abundance: NA; j_gene: TRBJ1-4; v_gene: TRBV7-9; CDR3aa: CASSLGQRSEKLFF; CDR3nt: TGTGCCAGCAGCTTAGGGCAGAGGAGTGAAAAACTGTTTTTT
d_gene: NA; abundance: few; j_gene: TRBJ1-6; v_gene: TRBV4-1; CDR3aa: CASSQGGTIYNSPLHF; CDR3nt: TGCGCCAGCAGCCAAGGGGGCACGATCTATAATTCACCCCTCCACTTT
d_gene: NA; abundance: NA; j_gene: TRBJ2-5; v_gene: TRBV2; CDR3aa: CASSAGVAPSGETQYF; CDR3nt: TGTGCCAGCAGTGCTGGGGTAGCCCCATCGGGGGAGACCCAGTACTTC
d_gene: NA; abundance: NA; j_gene: TRBJ1-2; v_gene: TRBV28; CDR3aa: CASSGGTGRNGYTF; CDR3nt: TGTGCCAGCAGTGGGGGTACCGGGAGGAATGGCTACACCTTC
d_gene: NA; abundance: few; j_gene: TRBJ1-3; v_gene: TRBV19; CDR3aa: CASSIGYGTPGNTIYF; CDR3nt: TGTGCCAGTAGTATCGGATACGGGACACCTGGAAACACCATATATTTT
d_gene: TRBD1; abundance: NA; j_gene: TRBJ2-1; v_gene: TRBV5-1; CDR3aa: CASSPLEGQGYNEQFF; CDR3nt: TGCGCCAGCAGCCCCCTTGAAGGACAGGGGTACAATGAGCAGTTCTTC
d_gene: NA; abundance: many; j_gene: TRBJ1-2; v_gene: TRBV6-5; CDR3aa: CASSYSEGSDGYTF; CDR3nt: TGTGCCAGCAGTTACTCGGAGGGGAGTGATGGCTACACCTTC
d_gene: NA; abundance: NA; j_gene: TRBJ1-1; v_gene: TRBV18; CDR3aa: CASSRANGGSGNTEAFF; CDR3nt: TGTGCCAGCTCACGAGCGAACGGGGGTTCGGGGAACACTGAAGCTTTCTTT
d_gene: TRBD1; abundance: NA; j_gene: TRBJ1-2; v_gene: TRBV7-8; CDR3aa: CASSPGTALYGYTF; CDR3nt: TGTGCCAGCAGCCCCGGGACAGCACTCTATGGCTACACCTTC
d_gene: NA; abundance: NA; j_gene: TRBJ2-3; v_gene: TRBV12-5; CDR3aa: CASGTGTITDTQYF; CDR3nt: TGTGCTAGTGGTACCGGGACAATCACAGATACGCAGTATTTT
d_gene: TRBD1; abundance: NA; j_gene: TRBJ1-1; v_gene: TRBV28; CDR3aa: CASREGQTAEAFF; CDR3nt: TGTGCCAGCAGAGAGGGACAGACGGCTGAAGCTTTCTTT
d_gene: TRBD1; abundance: NA; j_gene: TRBJ2-7; v_gene: TRBV28; CDR3aa: CAIGQESYEQYF; CDR3nt: TGTGCCATCGGACAGGAGTCCTACGAGCAGTACTTC
d_gene: TRBD2; abundance: NA; j_gene: TRBJ2-7; v_gene: TRBV29-1; CDR3aa: CSVAPSGNHEQYF; CDR3nt: TGCAGCGTTGCGCCTAGCGGGAATCACGAGCAGTACTTC
d_gene: TRBD2; abundance: NA; j_gene: TRBJ2-5; v_gene: TRBV7-2; CDR3aa: CASSLLFSRLAGGGTQYF; CDR3nt: TGTGCCAGCAGCTTACTGTTTTCGCGGCTAGCGGGAGGCGGGACCCAGTACTTC
d_gene: TRBD1; abundance: NA; j_gene: TRBJ2-1; v_gene: TRBV18; CDR3aa: CASKTGNDNEQFF; CDR3nt: TGTGCCAGCAAGACAGGGAATGACAATGAGCAGTTCTTC
d_gene: TRBD2; abundance: NA; j_gene: TRBJ2-1; v_gene: TRBV11-3; CDR3aa: CASRAGRVNEQFF; CDR3nt: TGTGCCAGCCGGGCGGGGAGGGTTAATGAGCAGTTCTTC
d_gene: TRBD2; abundance: NA; j_gene: TRBJ2-3; v_gene: TRBV7-9; CDR3aa: CASSLVTSGTDTQYF; CDR3nt: TGTGCCAGCAGCTTAGTGACTAGCGGCACAGATACGCAGTATTTT
d_gene: NA; abundance: NA; j_gene: TRBJ2-7; v_gene: TRBV7-2; CDR3aa: CASSLGSREQYF; CDR3nt: TGTGCCAGCAGCTTAGGGTCACGGGAGCAGTACTTC
d_gene: TRBD1; abundance: NA; j_gene: TRBJ1-1; v_gene: TRBV27; CDR3aa: CASRRPGTGLNTEAFF; CDR3nt: TGTGCCAGCAGACGGCCCGGGACAGGGTTGAACACTGAAGCTTTCTTT
d_gene: NA; abundance: NA; j_gene: TRBJ1-5; v_gene: TRBV4-1; CDR3aa: CASSLGGLGQPQHF; CDR3nt: TGCGCCAGCAGCTTGGGGGGGCTAGGGCAGCCCCAGCATTTT
d_gene: NA; abundance: NA; j_gene: TRBJ1-1; v_gene: TRBV4-2; CDR3aa: CASSPPGTVNTEAFF; CDR3nt: TGTGCCAGCAGCCCCCCCGGGACTGTGAACACTGAAGCTTTCTTT
d_gene: NA; abundance: NA; j_gene: TRBJ1-1; v_gene: TRBV5-6; CDR3aa: CASSLVRGRGTEAFF; CDR3nt: TGTGCCAGCAGCTTAGTCCGGGGCCGGGGGACTGAAGCTTTCTTT
d_gene: TRBD1; abundance: NA; j_gene: TRBJ1-5; v_gene: TRBV27; CDR3aa: CASSFSTGGSNQPQHF; CDR3nt: TGTGCCAGCAGTTTTTCGACAGGGGGTAGCAATCAGCCCCAGCATTTT
d_gene: TRBD2; abundance: NA; j_gene: TRBJ2-3; v_gene: TRBV4-1; CDR3aa: CASSQVPSGGAVTDTQYF; CDR3nt: TGCGCCAGCAGCCAAGTCCCTAGCGGGGGGGCGGTCACAGATACGCAGTATTTT
d_gene: NA; abundance: NA; j_gene: TRBJ2-7; v_gene: TRBV28; CDR3aa: CASSFLTSGVYEQYF; CDR3nt: TGTGCCAGCAGTTTTCTGACTAGTGGGGTTTACGAGCAGTACTTC
d_gene: NA; abundance: NA; j_gene: TRBJ2-2; v_gene: TRBV10-1; CDR3aa: CASSALNTGELFF; CDR3nt: TGCGCCAGCAGTGCCCTAAACACCGGGGAGCTGTTTTTT
d_gene: TRBD2; abundance: NA; j_gene: TRBJ2-1; v_gene: TRBV5-1; CDR3aa: CASSSLGLAGGLYNEQFF; CDR3nt: TGCGCCAGCAGCTCTTTAGGACTAGCGGGGGGACTCTACAATGAGCAGTTCTTC